This TCR beta chain is from a study of CD8 T cells in ankylosing spondylitis. This clonotype was observed many times. TCRdb ran MiXCR on the 5' RACE reads and lists one entry per CDR3 protein. Here the sample spans roughly 46,000 distinct CDR3 sequences, 4% being singletons. From germline, CDR1 is SGDLS and CDR2 YYNGEE. The CDR3 consists of 14 residues. Trimming shortened V by 0 bases and J by 4 bases, and 9 bases separated the two germline ends. The source is a female donor with ankylosing spondylitis or in good health (not recorded which). The specimen was blood, either unsorted or a sorted T cell fraction (not recorded which). The V call is TRBV9, the J call TRBJ2-3; D gene ambiguous. The CDR3 DNA reads as TGTGCCAGCAGCGTAGGGGCCCCCCCAGATACGCAGTATTTT. This sequence encodes CASSVGAPPDTQYF.